The sequence of this TCR beta chain was determined in a study of shared clonotypes between healthy human individuals. Across the whole study: The plates for each donor numbered three CD4 naive, three CD4 memory, two CD8 naive and one CD8 memory.

The CDR3 covers 14 residues. V was shortened by 7 bases and J by 2 bases, with 15 bases between the two germline ends. Germline values: CDR1 SNHLY, CDR2 FYNNEI. Generated by immunoSEQ multiplex PCR, the TCRdb table keeps only in-frame clones and is missing some. The sample contains around 1.4 million clones, 98% to 99% of which appear only once. General observations from the study: Rarefaction showed that sequencing of sorted subsets was incomplete (despite large depth).

Details on this clone: Its antigen is still unknown.

The chain recombines TRBV2 with TRBJ2-7; a possible D gene is TRBD2 (5 bases). This sequence originates from a man aged 25 to 40 in good health. Sequencing used naive CD4+ T cells sorted from blood. Subset denoted: CD45RA+ positively selected. The DNA for the CDR3 is TGTGCCAGCACCCGGGATACCACCGCCTACGAGCAGTACTTC. Translation: CASTRDTTAYEQYF. The full variable domain, its missing parts supplied by reference TRBV2 and TRBJ2-7, is EPEVTQTPSHQVTQMGQEVILRCVPISNHLYFYWYRQILGQKVEFLVSFYNNEISEKSEIFDDQFSVERPDGSNFTLKIRSTKLEDSAMYFCASTRDTTAYEQYFGPGTRLTVT.